The subject of this entry is one T cell receptor beta chain. The entry originates in a study of technical replicates of blood from a few donors. Per germline, CDR1 SGHKS and CDR2 YYEKEE (reference sequence). The CDR3 covers 12 residues. Trimming removed 4 bases from V and 4 bases from J, with 8 bases in between. Clones were read by immunoSEQ multiplex PCR, and TCRdb kept only the in-frame ones, dropping some. The sample has some 87,000 clones; around 96% are singletons. This chain connects TRBV5-5 to TRBJ2-5; no clear D gene. This TCR was recovered from a human donor in good health. The sample consisted of T cells isolated from PBMCs. The CDR3 region is CASSDLAETQYF. The DNA for the CDR3 is TGTGCCAGCAGCGATTTAGCAGAGACCCAGTACTTC.